The T cell receptor (beta chain) under discussion was sequenced for a study of blood T cell repertoires in COVID-19 (dated by TCRdb to the early 2020s). Study-level background: The collaborator samples originated in the United States, Italy and Spain and spanned the acute and convalescent phases of COVID-19. The samples were drawn from the first 160 participants of the ongoing ImmuneRACE study and from some 1,300 subjects provided by 6 global collaborators. A de-identified subject ID, COVID-19 status, age in years and sex were almost always included in the sample metadata. Deeply sampled blood TCRbeta repertoires from subjects exposed to, actively infected with, or recovered from COVID-19 were included in the dataset. The material from the prospective study consisted of cDNA or gDNA derived from T cells, B-cell-depleted T cells, or PBMCs. The repertoires were released in a freely available public database meant as a resource for research on the immune response to SARS-CoV-2. Where available, HLA class I and class II types were obtained from metadata supplied by the sample provider rather than from assay-based typing. What the authors observed across the whole study: The quantity of clinical and demographic metadata differed by source and by participant and was supplied without curation.

Trimming costs V 4 bases and J 3 bases, and their ends lie 10 bases apart. Per the germline V gene, LGHNA is the CDR1 and YNFKEQ is the CDR2. The CDR3 covers 13 residues, taking in both the cysteine and the phenylalanine. The only DNA kept is the CDR3, 39 bases in frame from the first base. TCRbeta CDR3 regions were amplified from genomic DNA using the immunoSEQ Assay, a bias-controlled multiplex PCR. In the original analysis: The number of nucleated cells in each sample was estimated by amplification of reference gene primers within the assay. To quantify the absolute abundance of each unique TCRbeta CDR3 rearrangement, sequence reads were collapsed and filtered. For each sample, productive Simpson clonality was calculated as the square root of Simpson's diversity index over productive rearrangements. Drawn from immuneACCESS, this table holds only the in-frame rearrangements with V and J called that TCRdb kept. Clones are partly lost; checked studies trace under half to an unresolved V gene and leave the rest unexplained. The V and J calls and clone size come from that table; D and trimming were worked out from the DNA. This sample holds about 100,000 clones; almost 80% were observed only once. Together, the top ten hold 15% to 20% of the sample.

Whole blood was collected in K2EDTA tubes by collaborating institutions according to the institutions' own protocols. For TCRbeta analysis, collaborators shipped samples in one of three forms: frozen whole blood, isolated PBMCs, or DNA extracted from either of those sample types. This clone was counted once. Its specific antigen is unknown. Qualities for individual bases were not recorded, and no much larger clone is one base off. The clonotype was recovered from a human donor in a cohort sampled during active COVID-19. The material sequenced was peripheral blood. The rearrangement joined TRBV4-2 to TRBJ2-7; a weak D assignment points to TRBD2 (6 bases agree). The base sequence is TGTGCCAGCAGCCGGGAGGACCGCTACGAGCAGTACTTC. This translates into CASSREDRYEQYF.